This T cell receptor (beta chain) came from a study of T cell responses to AZD1222 COVID-19 vaccine. The CDR3 length is 17 residues. V lost 5 bases to trimming and J lost 1 base, with 17 bases between them. The V gene's germline CDR1 is MDHEN and CDR2 SYDVKM. The data were produced by immunoSEQ multiplex PCR, yet TCRdb's version contains in-frame clones alone and is incomplete. The sample shows some 78,000 clones, 80% to 90% of them seen only once. The genes are TRBV28 and TRBJ2-2, with a tentative D call TRBD1 (6 bases). This sample comprised peripheral blood, obtained 28 days after the second AZD1222 dose. The clonotype was recovered from an adult who received the AZD1222 COVID-19 vaccine. CDR3 DNA sequence: TGTGCCAGCAGTCTCCTTCAGGGGCCCGTGAACACCGGGGAGCTGTTTTTT. This gives the protein CASSLLQGPVNTGELFF.